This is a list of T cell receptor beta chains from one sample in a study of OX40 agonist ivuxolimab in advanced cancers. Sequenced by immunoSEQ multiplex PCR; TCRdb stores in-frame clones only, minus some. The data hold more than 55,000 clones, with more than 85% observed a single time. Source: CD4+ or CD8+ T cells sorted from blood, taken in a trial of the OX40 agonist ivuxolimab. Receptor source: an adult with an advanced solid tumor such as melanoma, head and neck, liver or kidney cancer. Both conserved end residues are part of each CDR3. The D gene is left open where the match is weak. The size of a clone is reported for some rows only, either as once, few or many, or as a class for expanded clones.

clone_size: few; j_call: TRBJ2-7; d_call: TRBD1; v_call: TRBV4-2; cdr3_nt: TGTGCCAGCAGCCTGGGGACAGGGCCCCACTCCTACGAGCAGTACTTC; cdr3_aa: CASSLGTGPHSYEQYF
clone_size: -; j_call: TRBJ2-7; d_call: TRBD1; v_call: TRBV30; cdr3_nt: TGTGCCTGGAGTGCAGGGGGCGAGCAGTACTTC; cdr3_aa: CAWSAGGEQYF
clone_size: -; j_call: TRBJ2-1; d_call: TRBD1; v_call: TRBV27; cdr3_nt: TGTGCCAGCAGTGCGCGGGACAGGGCCTGGGATGAGCAGTTCTTC; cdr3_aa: CASSARDRAWDEQFF
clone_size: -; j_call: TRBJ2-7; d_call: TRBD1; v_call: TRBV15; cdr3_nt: TGTGCCACCAGCACCCAGGGGGCTTCGTACGAGCAGTACTTC; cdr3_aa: CATSTQGASYEQYF
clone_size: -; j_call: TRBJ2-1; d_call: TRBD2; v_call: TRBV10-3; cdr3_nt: TGTGCCATCAGACTAGCGGGAGACAATGAGCAGTTCTTC; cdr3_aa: CAIRLAGDNEQFF
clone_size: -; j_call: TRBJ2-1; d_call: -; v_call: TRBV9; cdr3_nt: TGTGCCAGCAGCCCAGACACCTACAATGAGCAGTTCTTC; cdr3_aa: CASSPDTYNEQFF
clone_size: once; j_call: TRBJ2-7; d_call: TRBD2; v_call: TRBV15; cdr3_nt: TGTGCCACCAGCAGAGTGGGTAGCGGGAGGCCCTACGAGCAGTACTTC; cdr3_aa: CATSRVGSGRPYEQYF
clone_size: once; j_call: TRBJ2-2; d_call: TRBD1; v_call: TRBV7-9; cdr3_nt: TGTGCCAGCAGCTTAGACATACTCCGGGACAGGGGCGAGGCCGGGGAGCTGTTTTTT; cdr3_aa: CASSLDILRDRGEAGELFF
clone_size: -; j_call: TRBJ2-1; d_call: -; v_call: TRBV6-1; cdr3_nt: TGTGCCAGCATGGTCTTAGATCCCTCCTACAATGAGCAGTTCTTC; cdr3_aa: CASMVLDPSYNEQFF
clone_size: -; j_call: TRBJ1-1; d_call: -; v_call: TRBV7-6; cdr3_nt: TGTGCCAGCAGCTTAGATGGGGGAACTGAAGCTTTCTTT; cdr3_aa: CASSLDGGTEAFF
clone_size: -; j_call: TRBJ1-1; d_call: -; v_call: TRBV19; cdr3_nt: TGTGCCAGTAGTATAGTTCCGGGCTTGGGCACTGAAGCTTTCTTT; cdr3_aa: CASSIVPGLGTEAFF
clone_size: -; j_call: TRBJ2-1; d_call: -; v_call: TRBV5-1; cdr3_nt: TGCGCCAGCAGTTCCTCCCCCTCAGCCGAGCAGTTCTTC; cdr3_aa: CASSSSPSAEQFF
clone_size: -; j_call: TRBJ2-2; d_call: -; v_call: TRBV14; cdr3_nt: TGTGCCAGCAGCCAAAATGCCGGGGAGCTGTTTTTT; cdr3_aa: CASSQNAGELFF
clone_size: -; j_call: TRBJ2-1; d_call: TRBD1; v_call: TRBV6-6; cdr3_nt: TGTGCCAGCAGTCCCGACAGGGAAGAGTACAATGAGCAGTTCTTC; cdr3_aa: CASSPDREEYNEQFF
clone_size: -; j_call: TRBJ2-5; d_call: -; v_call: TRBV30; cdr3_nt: TGTGCCTGGAGTCGGTCGACTGGGGGGACCCAGTACTTC; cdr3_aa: CAWSRSTGGTQYF
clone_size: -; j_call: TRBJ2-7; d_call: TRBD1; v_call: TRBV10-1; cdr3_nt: TGCGCCAGCATTAAAAGCAGTCCCGGACAGGGGTCCTTC; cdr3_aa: CASIKSSPGQGSF
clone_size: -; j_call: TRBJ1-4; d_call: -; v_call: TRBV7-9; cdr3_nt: TGTGCCAGCAGCTTAGTAGGCCTCCTGGGGGAAAAACTGTTTTTT; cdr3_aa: CASSLVGLLGEKLFF
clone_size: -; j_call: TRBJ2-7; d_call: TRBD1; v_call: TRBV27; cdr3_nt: TGTGCCAGCGGGTGGACAGGTTCCTACGAGCAGTACTTC; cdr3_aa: CASGWTGSYEQYF
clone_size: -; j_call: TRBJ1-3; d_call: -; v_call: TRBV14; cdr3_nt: TGTGCCAGCAGCCACGGGGATTACTCTGGAAACACCATATATTTT; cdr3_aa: CASSHGDYSGNTIYF
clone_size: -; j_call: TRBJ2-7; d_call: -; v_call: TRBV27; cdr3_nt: TGTGCCAGCAGTTTTAGGCAGCCGGGCTACGAGCAGTACTTC; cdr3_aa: CASSFRQPGYEQYF